This TCR beta chain emerged from a study of T cells in Graves' hyperthyroidism and ophthalmopathy. Study-level background: Specimen type is peripheral blood, collected at initial diagnosis prior to any treatment.

A few counts support this clonotype. Stable disease denoted Graves' hyperthyroidism without ophthalmopathy progression within 18 months. With 4 bases removed from V and 5 bases from J, the gap between germline ends came to 17 bases. Germline CDR1 is SQVTM and CDR2 is ANQGSEA. CDR3 length: 14 amino acids. The source material, RNA transcripts, was used to amplify TCR beta CDR3 regions. Using the HTBI primer set, a first-round RT-PCR was run on the TCR CDR3. Using its own MiXCR run on the multiplex PCR reads, TCRdb lists one record per CDR3 protein. Of hundreds of thousands of distinct CDR3 sequences in the sample, less than 15% were seen once.

The sample was blood. The TCR comes from a woman under 30 with Graves' hyperthyroidism. The chain is built from TRBV29-1 and TRBJ1-1, with D maybe TRBD1 (5 bases). The DNA for the CDR3 is TGCAGCGTTGTACCCGGGACTCTGGGGACTGAAGCTTTCTTT. Amino acids: CSVVPGTLGTEAFF.